Here is one TCR beta chain with its context. The data originate from a study of blood T cell repertoires in COVID-19. TCRdb's copy holds only in-frame clones and misses some; the assay was immunoSEQ multiplex PCR. This table holds about 260,000 clones, 85% to 90% found once. The CDR3 covers 15 residues. The chain uses TRBV21-1 and TRBJ2-5; TRBD2 is the table's D call, not checked against the DNA. TRBV21-1 is an annotated pseudogene. The sequenced sample was peripheral blood. The TCR originated in a woman aged 40-49 years who had recovered from COVID-19. Here the CDR3 reads CASSKGLAGGETQYF. The DNA for the CDR3 is TGTGCCAGCAGCAAAGGACTAGCGGGGGGAGAGACCCAGTACTTC.